The TCR beta chain described here comes from a study of response to subunit inactivated influenza vaccine. TCRdb reanalysed the RT-PCR reads using MiXCR and keeps one entry per CDR3 protein. This sample has hundreds of thousands of distinct CDR3 sequences; around 10% occur once, and the top ten carry about 11%. The CDR3 runs 15 residues. With V trimmed by 5 bases and J by 2 bases, 9 bases remained unmatched. Germline loops: CDR1 MNHNS, CDR2 SASEGT. The sample holds a few counts of this clonotype. Separately, the same data were catalogued under a study of T cells expressing NK-cell markers. That paper adds: Synthesis of TCR beta cDNA relied on 5'RACE template switching carrying UMIs. Similarly, these clonotypes led the CD3+CD56-NKG2C+ fraction as well in a handful of donors.

Sequenced here: PBMCs from blood, sampled on the day of vaccination. This TCR came from a man aged 45 to 65 who received an inactivated influenza vaccine. V and J are TRBV6-1 and TRBJ2-7, with TRBD2 matching over 7 bases. Written as DNA, the CDR3 is TGTGCCAGCAGTAAAAGCGCGCGGGAGCCCTACGAGCAGTACTTC. Translating gives CASSKSAREPYEQYF.